This note documents a single T cell receptor (beta chain) sequence. Its antigen target is currently unknown. No much larger clonotype is one base removed from it; base qualities were not supplied. TCRbeta CDR3 regions were amplified from genomic DNA using the immunoSEQ Assay, a bias-controlled multiplex PCR. The original pipeline was this. Nucleated cell counts per sample were estimated from amplification of reference gene primers within the assay. To quantify the absolute abundance of each unique TCRbeta CDR3 rearrangement, sequence reads were collapsed and filtered. For each sample, productive Simpson clonality was calculated by taking the square root of Simpson's diversity index across productive rearrangements. TCRdb re-hosts the immuneACCESS table, in-frame sequences only. Its copies lack some clones; in the studies checked, an unresolved V gene accounts for under half of them, and the cause for the rest is not known. From that table come the V and J calls and clone size; the DNA was used to work out D and trimming. This sample lists approximately 260,000 clones; around 87% were detected once. The top ten clonotypes cover roughly 4% of the sample.

The sample comes from a study of blood T cell repertoires in COVID-19 (dated by TCRdb to 2019 to 2021). Some background on the complete study: The collaborator samples originated in the United States, Italy and Spain and spanned the acute and convalescent phases of COVID-19. The samples were drawn from two sources: the first 160 participants of the ongoing ImmuneRACE study, and 1,254 subjects contributed by 6 global collaborators. The sample metadata nearly always contained a de-identified subject ID, COVID-19 status, age in years and sex. The repertoires were released in a freely available public database meant as a resource for research on the immune response to SARS-CoV-2. Deeply sampled blood TCRbeta repertoires from subjects exposed to, actively infected with, or recovered from COVID-19 were included in the dataset. Where available, HLA class I and class II types were obtained from metadata supplied by the sample provider rather than from assay-based typing. The prospective study material was composed of cDNA or gDNA derived from T cells, B-cell-depleted T cells, or PBMCs. What the work shows at the level of the full study, not this receptor alone: Clinical and demographic metadata were provided uncurated, with the amount varying by source and participant.

Collaborating institutions collected whole blood in K2EDTA tubes following their own protocols. Collaborator samples were shipped for TCRbeta analysis as frozen whole blood, isolated PBMCs, or DNA extracted from either sample type. This TCR was sampled from a man between 18 and 35 years old with active or convalescent COVID-19. Sequencing used peripheral blood.

The CDR3 loop reads CASSSGGIGINEQYF. The sequenced DNA: TGTGCCAGCTCTAGCGGGGGGATAGGGATCAACGAGCAGTACTTC. This chain joins TRBV6-5 to TRBJ2-7; 11 junctional bases match TRBD2. The germline V gene sets CDR1 to MNHEY and CDR2 to SVGAGI. From the cysteine up to the phenylalanine, the CDR3 has a length of 15 residues. CDR3 DNA only is kept here, 45 bases in frame from base 1. Germline trimming: 8 bases from V, 5 bases from J; junction bases outside gene matches: 11.